The 6 T cell receptor beta chains listed next were all sequenced from one sample in a study of OX40 agonist ivuxolimab in advanced cancers. This table comes from immunoSEQ multiplex PCR, and its TCRdb copy is limited to in-frame clones, with some not included. This table holds 40,000 to 45,000 clones, about four fifths found once. Source: CD4+ or CD8+ T cells sorted from blood, taken in a trial of the OX40 agonist ivuxolimab. The source of these receptors is an adult with an advanced solid tumor such as melanoma, head and neck, liver or kidney cancer.

The chain is built from TRBV29-1 and TRBJ2-3; 8 positions agree with TRBD1. Losses at the gene ends were 4 bases for V and 4 bases for J; bases not matched to a gene: 4. CDR1 is SQVTM and CDR2 is ANQGSEA in the germline V gene. The CDR3 spans 13 residues. The CDR3 nucleotides read TGCAGCGTTGTTGACAGGGGCGCAGATACGCAGTATTTT. Its protein is CSVVDRGADTQYF.

The chain couples TRBV28 to TRBJ2-7; no clear D gene. CDR3 length equals 13 residues. V lost 10 bases to trimming and J lost 5 bases, with 18 bases between them. Germline V gene sequence: CDR1 MDHEN, CDR2 SYDVKM. The CDR3 bases are TGTGCCACTACGGTGGGCCCTTTAGACGAGCAGTACTTC. As protein: CATTVGPLDEQYF.

The genes are TRBV11-1 and TRBJ2-5, with 7 bases matching TRBD2. Per germline, CDR1 SGHAT and CDR2 FQDESV (reference sequence). The junction had 3 bases not matched to a gene; V was cut back by 0 bases and J by 2 bases. The CDR3 loop spans 15 amino acids. The CDR3 is CASSLATGGQETQYF. The CDR3 region has the DNA TGTGCCAGCAGCTTAGCCACGGGGGGACAAGAGACCCAGTACTTC.

The gene calls are TRBV28 and TRBJ1-5; the match to TRBD1 covers 7 bases. Germline values: CDR1 MDHEN, CDR2 SYDVKM. V shed 7 bases, J shed 5 bases, and the junction held 11 bases outside the gene matches. This CDR3 is 15 amino acids long. CDR3 in DNA: TGTGCCAGCATCCCAGGGGGGGTAAGTGATCAGCCCCAGCATTTT. Amino acids: CASIPGGVSDQPQHF.

The CDR3 region has the DNA TGTGCCAGCAGTTCCCTGACAGGGGGATGGCAGCCCCAGCATTTT. As protein: CASSSLTGGWQPQHF. The chain has TRBV6-5 and TRBJ1-5, with TRBD1 identical over 9 bases. Trimming removed 4 bases from V and 7 bases from J; junction bases left unmatched: 8. The CDR3 contains 15 residues. In germline, CDR1 is MNHEY, CDR2 SVGAGI.

V gene TRBV7-2 combines with J gene TRBJ2-3; no clear D. The CDR3 length is 11 residues. Deletions cut 5 bases from V and 5 bases from J, with 5 bases between. Germline V gene sequence: CDR1 SGHTA, CDR2 FQGNSA. The DNA of the CDR3 is TGTGCCAGCAGCCCCGTAGATACGCAGTATTTT. Translating it yields CASSPVDTQYF.